This T cell receptor (beta chain) stems from a study of T cell responses to AZD1222 COVID-19 vaccine. This CDR3 contains 15 residues. The germline gives CDR1 KGHSH, CDR2 LQKENI. Trimming took 5 bases from V and 4 from J; bases not matched to a gene: 8. This table comes from immunoSEQ multiplex PCR, and its TCRdb copy is limited to in-frame clones, with some not included. The sample carries around 91,000 clones, around nine tenths recorded once. The material was peripheral blood, obtained on day 0 of AZD1222 vaccination. The receptor comes from an adult in good health. The chain employs TRBV18 and TRBJ1-5; 7 nucleotides match TRBD1. The CDR3 DNA reads TGTGCCAGCTCATTGGCAGGGGGTGGAAATCAGCCCCAGCATTTT. Its protein is CASSLAGGGNQPQHF.